This T cell receptor beta chain emerged from a study of T cell changes during pregnancy in multiple sclerosis. Assay used: immunoSEQ multiplex PCR; TCRdb lists only in-frame clones, some missing. The sample has 75,000 to 100,000 clones, about 90% seen once. The V gene lost 5 bases and the J gene lost 6 bases, with 10 bases spanning the gap. The germline gives CDR1 SNHLY, CDR2 FYNNEI. The CDR3 runs to 12 residues. This sample comprised peripheral blood, obtained after pregnancy. The sequence came from a female donor in good health, enrolled as a control in a pregnancy study. The chain recombines TRBV2 with TRBJ1-2; D is uncertain. CDR3 loop: CASSRTIDGYTF. CDR3 nucleotides: TGTGCCAGCAGTAGGACTATAGATGGCTACACCTTC.